Listed below are T cell receptor beta chains from one sample, sequenced in a study of blood T cells in healthy people across ages. TCRdb passed the 5' RACE reads through MiXCR, listing each CDR3 protein once. The repertoire holds approximately 400,000 distinct CDR3 sequences, approximately 47% seen once, with 50% to 65% in the top ten. The sample consisted of blood. Receptors were obtained from a man in his fifties or sixties in good health. Each CDR3 is given with its conserved first and last residue. D genes are given only for firm matches. Clone size, where shown, is once, few, many, or a class for clones that have expanded.

D gene | clone size | J gene | V gene | CDR3 DNA | CDR3 protein
TRBD2 | . | TRBJ2-5 | TRBV6-2/TRBV6-3 | TGTGCCAGCAGTTACCGGGCGGGAGGAGCCTCACAAGAGACCCAGTACTTC | CASSYRAGGASQETQYF
TRBD2 | few | TRBJ2-2 | TRBV7-9 | TGTGCCAGCAGCCGGACTAGCGGGCATAACACCGGGGAGCTGTTTTTT | CASSRTSGHNTGELFF
TRBD1 | . | TRBJ2-5 | TRBV28 | TGTGCCAGCAGTGCCCCGGGACAGGGTAATTCCGAGACCCAGTACTTC | CASSAPGQGNSETQYF
. | few | TRBJ1-4 | TRBV27 | TGTGCCAGCAGTTTACAGTCGGCAACTAATGAAAAACTGTTTTTT | CASSLQSATNEKLFF
. | . | TRBJ1-6 | TRBV12-3/TRBV12-4 | TGTGCCAGCAGTTTAGTGGGAGGCGCCTATAATTCACCCCTCCACTTT | CASSLVGGAYNSPLHF
. | few | TRBJ2-7 | TRBV6-2/TRBV6-3 | TGTGCCAGCAGATTAGCCGCTGACTACTCCTACGAGCAGTACTTC | CASRLAADYSYEQYF
. | . | TRBJ2-1 | TRBV15 | TGTGCCACCAGCAGAGAAGGGGGGGGGAGTGAGCAGTTCTTC | CATSREGGGSEQFF
. | . | TRBJ2-1 | TRBV3-1 | TGTGCCAGCAGCCAAGTCGGTGCGGGGAGTGGACGTAGGGAGCAGTTCTTC | CASSQVGAGSGRREQFF
TRBD2 | few | TRBJ2-5 | TRBV20-1 | TGCAGTGCTAGAGATCCTCCTAGCGGGGAGACCCAGTACTTC | CSARDPPSGETQYF
. | many | TRBJ2-1 | TRBV18 | TGTGCCAGCTCACCCTCGGGGAGCCACAATGAGCAGTTCTTC | CASSPSGSHNEQFF
. | . | TRBJ1-1 | TRBV6-2/TRBV6-3 | TGTGCCAGTCGGGACCCAAACACTGAAGCTTTCTTT | CASRDPNTEAFF
TRBD2 | . | TRBJ2-7 | TRBV7-2 | TGTGCCAGCAGCTTTACATCGTTAGGCGGGAGAAGGAACGAGCAGTACTTC | CASSFTSLGGRRNEQYF
. | . | TRBJ2-5 | TRBV29-1 | TGCAGCGCCACTCGCGGCTACAATGAGCAGTACTTC | CSATRGYNEQYF
. | . | TRBJ1-2 | TRBV7-2 | TGTGCCAGCAGCTTATCCCCACAGGGAGGTAGTGGCTACACCTTC | CASSLSPQGGSGYTF
TRBD2 | few | TRBJ2-1 | TRBV4-2 | TGTGCCAGCAGCCAGGATAGGCGGGAGGGATACAATGAGCAGTTCTTC | CASSQDRREGYNEQFF
TRBD2 | . | TRBJ2-3 | TRBV6-4 | TGTGCCAGCAGTGAAAGCGGGGGGTTCACAGATACGCAGTATTTT | CASSESGGFTDTQYF
. | few | TRBJ2-1 | TRBV3-1 | TGTGCCAGCAGCCAAGTGCAGGGTGAGCAGTTCTTC | CASSQVQGEQFF
TRBD1 | . | TRBJ2-7 | TRBV7-6 | TGTGCCAGCAGCTTAGTGCAGGGGGCCTACGAGCAGTACTTC | CASSLVQGAYEQYF
. | few | TRBJ1-6 | TRBV6-5 | TGTGCCAGCAGTTACTCGAAGGGCAGAACTAATTCACCCCTCCACTTT | CASSYSKGRTNSPLHF
. | . | TRBJ1-2 | TRBV18 | TGTGCCAGCTCACCACCGAATGAAAACTATGGCTACACCTTC | CASSPPNENYGYTF
. | . | TRBJ1-2 | TRBV20-1 | TGCAGTGCTAGACCCGGGGGGGGGTATAACTATGGCTACACCTTC | CSARPGGGYNYGYTF
TRBD2 | few | TRBJ2-3 | TRBV6-2/TRBV6-3 | TGTGCCAGCAGTTACTTCGGGGGGGCCCCAGATACGCAGTATTTT | CASSYFGGAPDTQYF
. | . | TRBJ1-6 | TRBV9 | TGTGCCAGCAGCGTAGAGTCGCCCCGGGGTCGTTCACCCCTCCACTTT | CASSVESPRGRSPLHF
. | few | TRBJ2-7 | TRBV2 | TGTGCCAGCAGTGAAGTGGGCCGCCTCTACGAGCAGTACTTC | CASSEVGRLYEQYF
TRBD2 | . | TRBJ2-7 | TRBV7-2 | TGTGCCAGCAGCTCGACTAGCGGGAAGGCTGGCGAGCAGTACTTC | CASSSTSGKAGEQYF
. | many | TRBJ1-2 | TRBV10-1 | TGCGCCAGCAGTGAGTCGACGGGAGGGGCTGATGGCTACACCTTC | CASSESTGGADGYTF